This T cell receptor (beta chain) was sequenced during a study of shared clonotypes between healthy human individuals. Positive CCR7 selection of CD45RO-negative cells yielded the naive CD8 cells, and terminally differentiated effector memory CD45RA+ cells were excluded. Profiled with immunoSEQ multiplex PCR; TCRdb holds only in-frame clones, not every one. The sample lists about 2,200,000 clones; around 93% were seen once. The germline gives CDR1 MNHEY, CDR2 SMNVEV (reference sequence). After removal of 0 bases from V and 2 bases from J, the junction contained 3 bases not matched to a gene. The CDR3 is made up of 15 amino acids. Study-wide points: The authors expected sequencing depth to affect clonotype sharing among donors.

Comment on this clone: Its antigen remains unidentified.

The rearrangement links TRBV27 to TRBJ2-7, with 8 bases fitting TRBD2. The clonotype originates from a man between 18 and 35 years old in good health. Some clones in this sample may be carry-over from other donors' samples. Sequencing was performed on naive CD8+ T cells from PBMCs. CDR3 DNA: TGTGCCAGCAGTTTATCAAAGCGGGAGCCCTACGAGCAGTACTTC. Encoded protein: CASSLSKREPYEQYF.